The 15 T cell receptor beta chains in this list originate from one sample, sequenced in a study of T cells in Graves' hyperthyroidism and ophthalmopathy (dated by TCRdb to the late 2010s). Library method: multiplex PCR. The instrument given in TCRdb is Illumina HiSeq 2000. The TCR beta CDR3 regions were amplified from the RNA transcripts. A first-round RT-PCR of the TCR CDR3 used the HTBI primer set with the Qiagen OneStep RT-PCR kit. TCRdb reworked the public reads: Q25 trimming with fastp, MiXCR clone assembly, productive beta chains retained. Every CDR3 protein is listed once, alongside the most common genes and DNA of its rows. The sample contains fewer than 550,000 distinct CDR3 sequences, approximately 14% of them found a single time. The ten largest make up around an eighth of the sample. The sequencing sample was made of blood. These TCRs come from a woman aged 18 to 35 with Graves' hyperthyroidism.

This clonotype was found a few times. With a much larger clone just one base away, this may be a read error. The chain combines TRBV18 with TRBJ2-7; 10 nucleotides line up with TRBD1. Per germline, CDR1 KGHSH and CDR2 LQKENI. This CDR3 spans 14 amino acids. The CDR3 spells CASSPGTGVYERYF. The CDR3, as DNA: TGTGCCAGCTCACCCGGGACAGGGGTCTACGAGCGGTACTTC.

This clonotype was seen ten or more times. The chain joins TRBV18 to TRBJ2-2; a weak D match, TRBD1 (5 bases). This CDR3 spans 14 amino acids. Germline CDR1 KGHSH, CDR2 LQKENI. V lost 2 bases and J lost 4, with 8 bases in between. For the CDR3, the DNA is TGTGCCAGCTCACCAAGGCAGGGCACCGGGGAGCTGTTTTTT. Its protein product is CASSPRQGTGELFF. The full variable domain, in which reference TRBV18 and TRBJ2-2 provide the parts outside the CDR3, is NAGVMQNPRHLVRRRGQEARLRCSPMKGHSHVYWYRQLPEEGLKFMVYLQKENIIDESGMPKERFSAEFPKEGPSILRIQQVVRGDSAAYFCASSPRQGTGELFFGEGSRLTVL.

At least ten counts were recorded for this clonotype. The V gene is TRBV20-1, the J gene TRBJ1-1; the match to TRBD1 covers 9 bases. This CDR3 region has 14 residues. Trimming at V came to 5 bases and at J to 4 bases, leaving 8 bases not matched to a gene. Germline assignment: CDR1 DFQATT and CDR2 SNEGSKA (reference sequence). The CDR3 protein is CSADRDRAGTEAFF. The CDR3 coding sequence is TGCAGTGCTGACAGGGACAGGGCTGGCACTGAAGCTTTCTTT.

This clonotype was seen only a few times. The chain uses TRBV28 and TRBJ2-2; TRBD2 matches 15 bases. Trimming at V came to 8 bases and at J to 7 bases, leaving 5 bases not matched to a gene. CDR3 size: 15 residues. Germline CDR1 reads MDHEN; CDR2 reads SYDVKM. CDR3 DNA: TGTGCCAGCGCCGGACTAGCGGGAGGGTACGGGGAGCTGTTTTTT. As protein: CASAGLAGGYGELFF. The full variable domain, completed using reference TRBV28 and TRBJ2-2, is DVKVTQSSRYLVKRTGEKVFLECVQDMDHENMFWYRQDPGLGLRLIYFSYDVKMKEKGDIPEGYSVSREKKERFSLILESASTNQTSMYLCASAGLAGGYGELFFGEGSRLTVL.

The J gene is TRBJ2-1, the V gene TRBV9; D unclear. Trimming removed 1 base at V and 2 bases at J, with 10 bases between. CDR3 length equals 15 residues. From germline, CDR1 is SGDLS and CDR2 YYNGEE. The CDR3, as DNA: TGTGCCAGCAGCGTATCTTTAGCCCCCTACAATGAGCAGTTCTTC. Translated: CASSVSLAPYNEQFF.

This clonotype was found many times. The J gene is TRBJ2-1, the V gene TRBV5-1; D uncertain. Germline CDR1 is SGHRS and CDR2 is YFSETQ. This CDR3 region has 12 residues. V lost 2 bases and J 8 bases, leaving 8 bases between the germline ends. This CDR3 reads CASSFRTDEQFF. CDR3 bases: TGCGCCAGCAGCTTCCGGACGGATGAGCAGTTCTTC. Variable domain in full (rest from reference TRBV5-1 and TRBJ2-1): KAGVTQTPRYLIKTRGQQVTLSCSPISGHRSVSWYQQTPGQGLQFLFEYFSETQRNKGNFPGRFSGRQFSNSRSEMNVSTLELGDSALYLCASSFRTDEQFFGPGTRLTVL.

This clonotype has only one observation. CDR3 in amino acids: CASSEGLAGVWEQFF. The CDR3 coding sequence is TGTGCCAGCAGTGAAGGACTAGCGGGAGTGTGGGAGCAGTTCTTC. The rearrangement joins TRBV2 to TRBJ2-1; 12 bases are a match to TRBD2. This CDR3 has 15 residues. Per germline, CDR1 SNHLY and CDR2 FYNNEI. V shed 1 base, J shed 10 bases, and the junction held 5 bases outside the gene matches.

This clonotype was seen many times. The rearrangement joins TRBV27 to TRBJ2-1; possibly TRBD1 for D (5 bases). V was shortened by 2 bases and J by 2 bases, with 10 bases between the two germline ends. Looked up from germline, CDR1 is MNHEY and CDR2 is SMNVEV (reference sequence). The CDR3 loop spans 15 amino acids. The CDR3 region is CASSLSQGAYNEQFF. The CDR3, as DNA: TGTGCCAGCAGTTTAAGCCAGGGTGCCTACAATGAGCAGTTCTTC.

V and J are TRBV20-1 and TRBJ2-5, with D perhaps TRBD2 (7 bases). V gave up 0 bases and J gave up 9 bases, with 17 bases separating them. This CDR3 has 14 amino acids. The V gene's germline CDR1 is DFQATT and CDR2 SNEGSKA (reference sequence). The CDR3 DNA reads TGCAGTGCTAGAGATGGGGGGGGCGTTGGGGCCCAGTACTTC. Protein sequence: CSARDGGGVGAQYF.

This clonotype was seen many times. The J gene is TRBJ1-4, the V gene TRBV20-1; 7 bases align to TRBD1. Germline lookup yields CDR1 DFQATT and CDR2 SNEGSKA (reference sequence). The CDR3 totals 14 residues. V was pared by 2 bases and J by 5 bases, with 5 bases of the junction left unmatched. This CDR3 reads CSARKGQPNEKLFF. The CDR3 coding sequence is TGCAGTGCTAGAAAGGGACAGCCGAATGAAAAACTGTTTTTT.

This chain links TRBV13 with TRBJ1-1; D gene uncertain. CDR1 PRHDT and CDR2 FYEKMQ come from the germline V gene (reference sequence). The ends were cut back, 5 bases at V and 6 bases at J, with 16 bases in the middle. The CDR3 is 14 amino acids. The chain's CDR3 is CASSLSPGSSEAFF. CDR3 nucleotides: TGTGCCAGCAGCCTCTCGCCGGGGTCGTCTGAAGCTTTCTTT.

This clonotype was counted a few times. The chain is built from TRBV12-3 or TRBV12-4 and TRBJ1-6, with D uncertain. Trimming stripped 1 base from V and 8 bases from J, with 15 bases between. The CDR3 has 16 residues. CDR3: CASSLEVMEGDSPLHF. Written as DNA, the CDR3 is TGTGCCAGCAGTTTAGAAGTTATGGAAGGAGATTCACCCCTCCACTTT.

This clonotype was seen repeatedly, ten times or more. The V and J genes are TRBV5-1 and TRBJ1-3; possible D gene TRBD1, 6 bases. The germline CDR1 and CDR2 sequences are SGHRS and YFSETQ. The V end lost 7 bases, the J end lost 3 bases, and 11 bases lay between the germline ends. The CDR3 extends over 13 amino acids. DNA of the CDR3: TGCGCCAGCCGTAAGGACAGTGGAAACACCATATATTTT. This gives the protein CASRKDSGNTIYF.

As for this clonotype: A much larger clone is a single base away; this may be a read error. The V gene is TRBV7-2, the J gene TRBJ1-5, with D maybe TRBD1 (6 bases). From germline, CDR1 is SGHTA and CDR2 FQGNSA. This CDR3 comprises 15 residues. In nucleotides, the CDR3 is TGTGCCAGCAGGAATAACAGGGTGGACAATCAGCCCCGGCATTTT. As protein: CASRNNRVDNQPRHF.

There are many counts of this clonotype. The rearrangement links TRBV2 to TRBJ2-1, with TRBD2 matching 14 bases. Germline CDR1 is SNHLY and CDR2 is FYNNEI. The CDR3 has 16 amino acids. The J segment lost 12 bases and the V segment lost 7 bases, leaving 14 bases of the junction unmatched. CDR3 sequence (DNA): TGTGCCAGCATGGACTTGGGACTAGCGGGAGCCTGGGGGCAGTTCTTC. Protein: CASMDLGLAGAWGQFF.